This T cell receptor (beta chain) was found in a study of blood T cell repertoires in COVID-19. The germline CDR1 and CDR2 sequences are SEHNR and FQNEAQ (reference sequence). CDR3 size: 16 residues. With 4 bases removed from V and 8 bases from J, the gap between germline ends came to 21 bases. In the authors' methods: Amplification of reference gene primers provided the estimated nucleated cell counts. Sequenced by immunoSEQ multiplex PCR; TCRdb stores in-frame clones only, minus some. For V, J and clone size, that table is used; D and trimming come from the DNA. The sample lists 200,000 to 250,000 clones; about 91% were seen once.

The chain carries TRBV7-9 and TRBJ1-5, with D perhaps TRBD1 (5 bases). This receptor was identified in a man between 18 and 29 years old with active or convalescent COVID-19. Input material: peripheral blood. The CDR3 coding sequence is TGTGCCAGCAGCTCCACTTCCGGGCAGGGAGGGAAGCCCCAGCATTTT. As protein: CASSSTSGQGGKPQHF.